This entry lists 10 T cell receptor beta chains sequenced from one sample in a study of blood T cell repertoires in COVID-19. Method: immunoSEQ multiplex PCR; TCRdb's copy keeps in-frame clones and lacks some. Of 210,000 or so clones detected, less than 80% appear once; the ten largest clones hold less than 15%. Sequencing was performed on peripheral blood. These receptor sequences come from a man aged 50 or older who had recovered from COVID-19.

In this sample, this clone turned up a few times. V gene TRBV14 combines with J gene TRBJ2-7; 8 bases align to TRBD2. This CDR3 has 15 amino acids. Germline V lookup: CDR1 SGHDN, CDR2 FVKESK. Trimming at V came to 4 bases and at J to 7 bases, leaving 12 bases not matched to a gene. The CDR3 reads CASSPLAGRIDEQYF. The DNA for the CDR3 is TGTGCCAGCAGCCCGTTAGCGGGACGGATTGATGAGCAGTACTTC.

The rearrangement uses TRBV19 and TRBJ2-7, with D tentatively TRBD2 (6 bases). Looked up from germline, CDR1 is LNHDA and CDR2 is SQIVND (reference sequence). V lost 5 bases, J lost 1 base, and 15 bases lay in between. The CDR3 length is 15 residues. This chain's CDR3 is CASSQGLASSYEQYF. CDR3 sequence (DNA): TGTGCCAGTAGTCAGGGACTGGCTAGTTCCTACGAGCAGTACTTC.

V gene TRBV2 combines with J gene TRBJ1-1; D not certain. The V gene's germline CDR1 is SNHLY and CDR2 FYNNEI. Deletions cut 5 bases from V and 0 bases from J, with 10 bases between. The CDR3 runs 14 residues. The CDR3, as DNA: TGTGCCAGCAGTCCTCTCACATTGAACACTGAAGCTTTCTTT. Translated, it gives CASSPLTLNTEAFF.

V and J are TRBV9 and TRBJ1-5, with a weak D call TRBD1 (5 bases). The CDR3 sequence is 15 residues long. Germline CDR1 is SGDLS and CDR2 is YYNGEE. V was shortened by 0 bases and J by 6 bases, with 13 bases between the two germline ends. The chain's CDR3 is CASSVEGQGLQPQHF. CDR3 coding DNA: TGTGCCAGCAGCGTAGAGGGGCAGGGTCTTCAGCCCCAGCATTTT.

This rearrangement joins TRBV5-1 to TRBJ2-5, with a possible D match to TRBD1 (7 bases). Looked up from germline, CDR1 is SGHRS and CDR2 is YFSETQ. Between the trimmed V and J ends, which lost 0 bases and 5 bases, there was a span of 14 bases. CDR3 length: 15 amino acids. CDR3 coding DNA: TGCGCCAGCAGCTTGGCTAGGAGGGGGCAGGAGACCCAGTACTTC. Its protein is CASSLARRGQETQYF.

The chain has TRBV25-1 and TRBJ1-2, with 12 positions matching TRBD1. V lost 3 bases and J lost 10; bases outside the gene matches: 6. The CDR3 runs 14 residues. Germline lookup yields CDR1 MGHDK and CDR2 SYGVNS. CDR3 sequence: CASSETGTGGDYTF. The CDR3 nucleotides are TGTGCCAGCAGTGAGACCGGGACAGGGGGCGACTACACCTTC.

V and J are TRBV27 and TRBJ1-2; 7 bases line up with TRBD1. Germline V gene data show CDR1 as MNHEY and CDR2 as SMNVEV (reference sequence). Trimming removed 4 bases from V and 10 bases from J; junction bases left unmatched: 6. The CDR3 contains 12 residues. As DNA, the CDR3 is TGTGCCAGCAGTTCCAGGGGACAGAACTACACCTTC. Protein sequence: CASSSRGQNYTF.

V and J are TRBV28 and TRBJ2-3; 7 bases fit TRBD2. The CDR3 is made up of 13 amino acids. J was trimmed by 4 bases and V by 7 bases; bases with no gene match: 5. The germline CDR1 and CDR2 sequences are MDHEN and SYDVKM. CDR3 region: CASTSGIADTQYF. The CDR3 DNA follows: TGTGCCAGCACAAGCGGGATCGCAGATACGCAGTATTTT.

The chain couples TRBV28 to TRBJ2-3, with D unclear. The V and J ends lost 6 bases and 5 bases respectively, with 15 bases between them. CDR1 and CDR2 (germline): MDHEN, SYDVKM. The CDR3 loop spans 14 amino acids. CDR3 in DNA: TGTGCCAGCAGGGCTAGATACGCCGGAGATACGCAGTATTTT. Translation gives CASRARYAGDTQYF.

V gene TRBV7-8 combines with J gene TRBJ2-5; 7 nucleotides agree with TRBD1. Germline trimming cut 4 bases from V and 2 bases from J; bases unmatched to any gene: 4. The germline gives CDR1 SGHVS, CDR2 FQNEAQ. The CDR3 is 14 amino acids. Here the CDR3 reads CASSSSTGQETQYF. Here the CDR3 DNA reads TGTGCCAGCAGCTCATCGACAGGGCAAGAGACCCAGTACTTC.